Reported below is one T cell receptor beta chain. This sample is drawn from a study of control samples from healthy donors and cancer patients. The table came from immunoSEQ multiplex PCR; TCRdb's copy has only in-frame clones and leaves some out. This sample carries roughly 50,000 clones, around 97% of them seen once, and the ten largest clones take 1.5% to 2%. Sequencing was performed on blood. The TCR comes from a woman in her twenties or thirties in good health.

The CDR3 nucleotides read TGTGCCAGTAGACAGGGGGGCTACAATGAGCAGTTCTTC. Translating gives CASRQGGYNEQFF. The chain has TRBV19 and TRBJ2-1; TRBD1 agrees at 8 bases. This CDR3 is built from 13 residues. Trimming cost V 6 bases and J 3 bases; bases outside gene matches: 1. Germline V gene sequence: CDR1 LNHDA, CDR2 SQIVND (reference sequence).